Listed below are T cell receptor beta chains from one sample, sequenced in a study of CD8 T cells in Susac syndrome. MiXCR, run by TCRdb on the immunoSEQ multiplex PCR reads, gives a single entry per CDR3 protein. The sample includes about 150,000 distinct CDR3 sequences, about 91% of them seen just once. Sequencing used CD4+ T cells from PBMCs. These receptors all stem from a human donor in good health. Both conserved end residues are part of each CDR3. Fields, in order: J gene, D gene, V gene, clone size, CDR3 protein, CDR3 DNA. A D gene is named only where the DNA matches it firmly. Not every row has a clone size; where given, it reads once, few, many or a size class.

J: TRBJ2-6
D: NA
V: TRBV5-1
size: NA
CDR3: CASSLGGTGISGANVLTF
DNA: TGCGCCAGCAGCTTGGGGGGAACAGGGATCTCTGGGGCCAACGTCCTGACTTTC

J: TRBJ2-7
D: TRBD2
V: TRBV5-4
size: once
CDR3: CASSRGTSGTSYEQYF
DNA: TGTGCCAGCAGCAGAGGGACTAGCGGGACTTCCTACGAGCAGTACTTC

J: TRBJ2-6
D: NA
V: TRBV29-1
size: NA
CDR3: CSVEVGSGANVLTF
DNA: TGCAGCGTTGAGGTGGGCTCTGGGGCCAACGTCCTGACTTTC

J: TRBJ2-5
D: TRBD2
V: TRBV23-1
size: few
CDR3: CASSQSGGNQRYF
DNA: TGCGCCAGCAGTCAATCGGGGGGGAATCAACGGTACTTC

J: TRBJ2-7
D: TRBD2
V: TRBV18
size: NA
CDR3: CASSQLAGGPSYEQYF
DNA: TGTGCCAGCTCTCAACTAGCGGGAGGCCCGTCGTACGAACAGTACTTC

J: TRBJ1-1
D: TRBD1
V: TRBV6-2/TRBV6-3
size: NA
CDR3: CASEAGQATEAFF
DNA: TGTGCCAGCGAGGCGGGACAGGCCACTGAAGCTTTCTTT

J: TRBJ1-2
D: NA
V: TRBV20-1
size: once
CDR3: CSAREPRNYGYTF
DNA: TGCAGTGCTAGAGAGCCTCGGAACTATGGCTACACCTTC

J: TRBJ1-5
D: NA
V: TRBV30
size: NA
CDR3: CAWSEPNNQPQHF
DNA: TGTGCCTGGAGTGAGCCTAACAATCAGCCCCAGCATTTT

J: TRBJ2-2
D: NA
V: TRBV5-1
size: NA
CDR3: CASSYGASRPGELFF
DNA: TGCGCCAGCAGCTACGGGGCCAGCCGACCCGGGGAGCTGTTTTTT

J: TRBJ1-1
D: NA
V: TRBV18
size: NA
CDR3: CASSPPVGLSTEAFF
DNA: TGTGCCAGCTCACCACCGGTGGGCTTAAGCACTGAAGCTTTCTTT

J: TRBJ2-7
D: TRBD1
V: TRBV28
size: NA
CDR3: CASDRDRGYEQYF
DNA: TGTGCCAGCGACCGGGACAGGGGCTACGAGCAGTACTTC

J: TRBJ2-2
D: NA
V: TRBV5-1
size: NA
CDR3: CASGGRSPVQGTGELFF
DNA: TGCGCCTCCGGTGGACGGAGCCCAGTTCAGGGCACCGGGGAGCTGTTTTTT

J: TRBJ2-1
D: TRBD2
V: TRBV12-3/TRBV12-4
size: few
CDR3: CASSLVASGDNEQFF
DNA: TGTGCCAGCAGTTTAGTCGCTAGCGGGGACAATGAGCAGTTCTTC

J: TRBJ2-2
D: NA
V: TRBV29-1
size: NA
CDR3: CSVEAFMRELFF
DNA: TGCAGCGTTGAAGCTTTTATGAGGGAGCTGTTTTTT

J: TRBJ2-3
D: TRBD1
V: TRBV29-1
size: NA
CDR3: CSAGTGSTDTQYF
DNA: TGCAGCGCCGGGACAGGGTCGACAGATACGCAGTATTTT

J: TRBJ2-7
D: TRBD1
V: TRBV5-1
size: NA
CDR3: CASSSPAGTGEQYF
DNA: TGCGCCAGCAGCTCTCCTGCAGGGACAGGAGAGCAGTACTTC